The 5 T cell receptor beta chains reported below all come from one sample, sequenced in a study of beta chain features in type 1 diabetes. General observations from the study: Across all four CD4+ subsets, people with type 1 diabetes showed modestly shorter TCRB CDR3s.

These receptors have no known antigen. The entirety of the isolated RNA underwent reverse transcription, so expressed TCRB transcripts were sequenced. TCRdb keeps only in-frame clones here, not all; method: immunoSEQ multiplex PCR. In the table there are about 250,000 clones, about a tenth of which are singletons. The specimen was naive CD4+ T cells from blood. The receptor set was obtained from a man under 40 with type 1 diabetes.

The chain is built from TRBV4-1 and TRBJ2-1; 7 bases map to TRBD1. The germline gives CDR1 MGHRA, CDR2 YSYEKL. Unmatched junction bases numbered 4, after V lost 4 bases and J lost 4 bases. The CDR3 extends over 14 amino acids. The CDR3 loop is CASSRDSKYNEQFF. CDR3 sequence (DNA): TGCGCCAGCAGCCGGGACAGTAAATACAATGAGCAGTTCTTC.

This clone was picked up a small number of times. The chain employs TRBV11-2 and TRBJ1-1, with TRBD1 matching 7 bases. Trimming took 0 bases from V and 4 from J; bases not matched to a gene: 2. Per germline, CDR1 SGHAT and CDR2 FQNNGV. The CDR3 is 14 residues long. The CDR3 sequence is CASSLEAGGTEAFF. The CDR3 DNA is TGTGCCAGCAGCTTAGAAGCAGGGGGCACTGAAGCTTTCTTT.

The chain recombines TRBV4-2 with TRBJ2-1; TRBD2 matches at 13 bases. The V gene's germline CDR1 is LGHNA and CDR2 YNFKEQ. This CDR3 comprises 20 residues. The V gene end was trimmed by 0 bases and the J gene end by 2 bases; junction bases not matched to a gene: 10. The CDR3 DNA follows: TGTGCCAGCAGCCAAGATAGCGGGAGGACTAGCGGGAGAACCTACAATGAGCAGTTCTTC. Protein: CASSQDSGRTSGRTYNEQFF.

This clone came up a few times. V and J are TRBV6-6 and TRBJ2-7; D perhaps matches TRBD1 (5 bases). This CDR3 contains 15 residues. Germline CDR1 MNHNY, CDR2 SVGAGI (reference sequence). Trimming took off 6 bases at V and 2 bases at J, with 17 bases between the two ends. The CDR3, as DNA: TGTGCCAGCAGGAGATGGGGCGCAATAGCCTACGAGCAGTACTTC. This gives the protein CASRRWGAIAYEQYF.

The chain uses TRBV15 and TRBJ1-1; 10 bases agree with TRBD1. Losses at the gene ends were 0 bases for V and 1 base for J; bases not matched to a gene: 2. The CDR3 totals 16 residues. CDR1 and CDR2 from the germline V gene are LNHNV and YYDKDF (reference sequence). The CDR3 bases are TGTGCCACCAGCAGAGAGGGGGACAGGGGGAACACTGAAGCTTTCTTT. Protein product: CATSREGDRGNTEAFF.